This TCR beta chain was retrieved from a study of T cell changes during pregnancy in multiple sclerosis. This table comes from immunoSEQ multiplex PCR, and its TCRdb copy is limited to in-frame clones, with some not included. The data contain about 70,000 clones, 90% to 95% of them singletons. This CDR3 spans 18 amino acids. The germline CDR1 and CDR2 sequences are SGHVS and FQNEAQ. V lost 5 bases, J lost 5 bases, and 15 bases stayed unmatched. The chain carries TRBV7-8 and TRBJ1-4; 9 nucleotides agree with TRBD1. This TCR derives from a female donor with multiple sclerosis, enrolled in a pregnancy study. This specimen was peripheral blood, taken in the third trimester of pregnancy. The CDR3: CASSRKANRDRANEKLFF. The CDR3 coding sequence is TGTGCCAGCAGCCGAAAAGCCAACAGGGACAGGGCGAATGAAAAACTGTTTTTT.